The text below deals with one T cell receptor (beta chain). Its antigen specificity is not known. No quality values exist for individual bases; no much larger clone is one base distant. The record originates from a study of cytomegalovirus exposure and HLA in healthy donors (dated by TCRdb to the late 2010s). With regard to the full study: An earlier analysis of roughly 630 of the donors reported approximately 290 Gb of sequence data and more than 90 million unique TCR beta sequences from 150 million to 200 million T cells. In the later analysis, no new phenotypic data were used to find candidate immune exposures; instead, reliance was placed on TCR beta sequences and their occurrence across donors. A later genetic analysis used genome-wide SNP genotypes for about three fifths of the 666 donors, treating that subset as a discovery cohort. All discovery cohort repertoires had been generated on a single sequencing platform. An early release that covered more than 550 HLA-typed donors contained about 300 gigabases of sequencing data and some 87 million unique TCR sequences. Across approximately 420 genotyped donors of the cohort, an average of about 200,000 unique TCR beta nucleotide sequences per donor were sequenced, and roughly a sixth of those sequences were non-productive. Of the roughly 400 genotyped donors, less than 90% were placed in the genetic ancestry cluster associated with self-reported Caucasian donors. A separate validation cohort of roughly 130 different subjects was used in addition to the roughly 620-subject first cohort. Both class I and class II loci were covered by HLA typing, at four-digit resolution. Alongside the repertoire data, information on donor age, sex, ethnicity and CMV serostatus was compiled. Using immunosequencing, the study profiled T cell repertoires from fewer than 700 subjects and related those repertoires to cytomegalovirus serostatus. In an earlier analysis of a few hundred of the donors, high-throughput TCR beta sequencing was used to judge whether each TCR beta V gene segment behaved as functional or pseudogenic. A later analysis re-analyzed previously published TCR beta repertoires from roughly 630 donors and added high-resolution HLA genotyping to study TCR occurrence patterns. To predict cytomegalovirus infection status, the study brought together high-throughput TCR immunosequencing, statistical association of individual TCRs with disease status, and machine learning. Typing coverage varied by locus: roughly 629-630 donors for A, B, C, DRB1 and DQB1; roughly 510 for DQA1; nearly 610 for DPA1; around 450 for DPB1. About 5 DR-DQ haplotypes were handled as single units for association and clustering, since linkage in the cohort was strong. The study aimed to test whether cataloging public T cell receptors could reveal signatures of past pathogen exposure.

The cohort was made up of 666 healthy bone marrow donors. All cohort members were sampled while nominally healthy, although unrecorded immune exposures were likely present. The donor tested CMV seropositive, placing the donor among the 289 seropositive members of the cohort. A peripheral blood sample was collected from each donor, and TCR beta sequencing was performed on peripheral blood mononuclear cells. Genomic DNA extraction from the blood cell samples was performed with the Qiagen DNeasy Blood Extraction Kit. Overall study results and their limits: The authors suggested that the approach could potentially be extended to other disease states and immunological phenotypes. Several of the top co-occurrence clusters appeared to be linked to parvovirus B19, influenza, CMV and Epstein-Barr virus, according to a later analysis. The cohort was sequenced for TCR beta chains only, and without alpha or paired-chain data the features that could be detected were limited. In a later analysis, the rate of TCR association differed among HLA loci, with DRB1 alleles having the most associated TCRs and HLA-C alleles having the fewest. HLA typing was unavailable for some donors at each locus, so association tests used only the typed subset. Specific HLA alleles were associated with 15,000 to 20,000 TCR beta sequences at a false discovery rate of 0.05 in a later analysis. CMV serostatus was the only immune exposure information available for the cohort. A few of the identified cytomegalovirus-associated TCR beta chains were confirmed in vitro to be specific for cytomegalovirus antigens. A further reported finding was that TCR beta sequences accurately predicted the HLA-A and HLA-B alleles for most subjects in the first cohort. A total of roughly 160 TCR beta chains were listed by the study as associated with cytomegalovirus. Broadly in line with IMGT annotations, most TCR beta V segments showed up in productive rearrangements about 90% or about 30% of the time in an earlier analysis of around 550 of the donors. A later analysis found that HLA-associated TCR beta chains were more clonally expanded and had lower generation probabilities than equally common non-associated chains. Presence/absence analyses assumed roughly uniform sequencing depth across donors, an assumption that may not hold. Correlated functional status among segregating V segments might reflect linkage disequilibrium, but an unknown experimental factor could not be ruled out. Across donors, most TCR sequences were observed very rarely, whereas some public TCRs were present in many individuals. A cluster of highly shared sequence variants was judged likely to represent a technical artifact of the sequencing pipeline. Because counts were too low, seventeen rarely observed V segments, including chromosome 9 orphons, were left out of the earlier analysis of 587 of the donors. In a later genetic analysis, fewer N-insertions in productive TCRs were reported among donors in an Asian-associated ancestry cluster than the 666-donor mean. Cytomegalovirus status was reported to be diagnosed by the classifier with high specificity and sensitivity in both the original and validation cohorts. Strong co-occurrence of HLA alleles, especially DR and DQ, made assigning TCR associations to individual alleles difficult. V-gene and J-gene trimming of TCR beta chains was associated with a missense DCLRE1C variant in a later genetic analysis, and the association was replicated in an independent cohort. In a later analysis, most CMV-associated TCR beta chains were found to appear HLA-restricted, with HLA associations seemingly driven largely by CMV exposure.

Library generation was performed with the immunoSEQ multiplex PCR assay. For the multiplex PCR, a mixture combining 60 forward primers for TCR Vbeta segments and 13 reverse primers for TCR Jbeta segments was used. A multiplex PCR assay on genomic DNA amplified the CDR3 region of rearranged TCR beta genes. The Illumina HiSeq System was used to sequence the amplified TCR beta libraries as 87-base-pair reads. Concerning the study's data processing: In a later analysis, tens of millions of unique TCR beta chains were counted across the roughly 610 repertoires, and roughly 11 million of these chains were shared by at least two donors. A nearest-neighbor algorithm error-corrected the raw reads and collapsed the reads into unique sequences, merging closely related sequences to remove PCR and sequencing errors. To assign V, D and J gene segments, CDR3 sequences were aligned to IMGT reference sequences. For a sequence to be retained, at least a six-nucleotide match to both a V gene segment and a J gene segment was required. A rearrangement was called productive if the CDR3 had no stop codons and remained in frame with V and J, and every other rearrangement was called non-productive. CDR3 was defined according to IMGT convention as the region running from the second conserved V-encoded cysteine to the conserved J-encoded phenylalanine. The earlier analysis of fewer than 700 of the donors excluded sequences that lacked an unambiguous match to a single V gene segment. In an earlier analysis of almost 600 of the donors, a V segment was called functional when productive rearrangements were above 56.7%, and segregating when the standard deviation between donors exceeded 5%. A statistical classification framework was developed to diagnose cytomegalovirus status using the catalog of TCR beta chain sequences. In a later analysis, V and J genes were assigned by comparing TCR nucleotide sequences against IMGT/GENE-DB human TR gene sequences. The TCRdist pipeline was used in a later analysis to assign CDR3 sequences and most-parsimonious VDJ recombination scenarios. A later analysis defined each TCR beta chain by its CDR3 amino acid sequence plus V-gene family, and excluded reads lacking a unique V-gene family. To address suspected cross-contamination and a sequencing artifact, a later analysis removed around 600 highly shared, low-generation-probability nucleotide sequences. In a later analysis, a clonal expansion index for each public chain was calculated from normalized within-repertoire ranks of inferred template counts. In a later analysis, generation probabilities were computed using a VDJ recombination model fitted to out-of-frame rearrangements, and the results were checked against IGoR. In a later analysis, hypergeometric tests were used to score TCR-TCR, TCR-HLA and TCR-CMV co-occurrence, with a repertoire-size bias correction applied to TCR pairs. A later analysis estimated false discovery rates by permuting HLA or CMV assignments 20 times. A later analysis grouped co-occurring TCRs with DBSCAN, adding TCRdist sequence similarity when clustering within HLA-allele-positive subsets. For co-occurrence clustering, repertoires with fewer than 30,000 or more than 120,000 public chains were excluded, along with five repertoires with anomalous nucleotide sharing. Drawn from immuneACCESS, this table holds only the in-frame rearrangements with V and J called that TCRdb kept. Clones are partly lost; checked studies trace under half to an unresolved V gene and leave the rest unexplained. D and trimming were read from the DNA, whereas the V and J calls and clone size are those reported in that table. This sample comprises 180,000 or so clones, 82% of them detected only once. Over 5% of the sample belongs to the ten largest clones.

The sequence was obtained from a woman in her forties or fifties in good health and CMV-seropositive. The sequencing sample was made of PBMCs.

The base sequence is TGTGCCAGCAGTGCCCCCGGGTACCAAGAGACCCAGTACTTC. Its protein product is CASSAPGYQETQYF. This chain joins TRBV28 to TRBJ2-5; confidence is insufficient to name the D gene. Spanning cysteine to phenylalanine, the CDR3 consists of 14 amino acids. The only DNA kept is the CDR3, 42 bases in frame from the first base. Via the germline V gene, CDR1 is MDHEN and CDR2 SYDVKM. The germline ends are 10 bases apart after V is trimmed by 5 bases and J by 0 bases.